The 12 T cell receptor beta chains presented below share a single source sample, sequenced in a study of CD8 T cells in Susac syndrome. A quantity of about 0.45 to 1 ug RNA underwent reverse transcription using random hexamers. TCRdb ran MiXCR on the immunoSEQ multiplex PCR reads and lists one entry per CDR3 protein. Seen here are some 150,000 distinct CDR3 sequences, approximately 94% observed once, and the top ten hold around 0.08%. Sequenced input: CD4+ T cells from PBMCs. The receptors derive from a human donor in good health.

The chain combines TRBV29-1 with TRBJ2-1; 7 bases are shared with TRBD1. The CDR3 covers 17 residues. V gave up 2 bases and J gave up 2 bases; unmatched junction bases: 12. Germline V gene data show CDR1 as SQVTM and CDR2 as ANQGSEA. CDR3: CSVEIPVQGTAYNEQFF. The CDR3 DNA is TGCAGCGTTGAAATCCCAGTGCAAGGGACAGCCTACAATGAGCAGTTCTTC.

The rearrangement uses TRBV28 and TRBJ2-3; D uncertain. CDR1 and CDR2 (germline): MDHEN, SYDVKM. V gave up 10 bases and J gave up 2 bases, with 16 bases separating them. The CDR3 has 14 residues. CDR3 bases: TGTGCCACTCCCTCCGGGCGAGACACAGATACGCAGTATTTT. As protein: CATPSGRDTDTQYF.

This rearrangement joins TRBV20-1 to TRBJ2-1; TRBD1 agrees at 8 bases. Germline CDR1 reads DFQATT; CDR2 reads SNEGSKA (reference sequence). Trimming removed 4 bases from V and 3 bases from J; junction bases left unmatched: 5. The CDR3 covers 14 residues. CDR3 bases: TGCAGTGCTATTCGTGACAGGGGCTACAATGAGCAGTTCTTC. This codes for CSAIRDRGYNEQFF.

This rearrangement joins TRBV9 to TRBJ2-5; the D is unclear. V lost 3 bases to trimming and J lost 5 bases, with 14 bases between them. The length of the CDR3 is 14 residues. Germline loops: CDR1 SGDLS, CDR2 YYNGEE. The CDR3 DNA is TGTGCCAGCAGCGATTCTAAGGGCTTGGAGACCCAGTACTTC. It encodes CASSDSKGLETQYF.

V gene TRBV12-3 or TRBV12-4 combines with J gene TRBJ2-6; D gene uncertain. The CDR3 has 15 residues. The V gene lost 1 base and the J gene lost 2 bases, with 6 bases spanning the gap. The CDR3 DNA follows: TGTGCCAGCAGTTTAGAAGGACCTGGGGCCAACGTCCTGACTTTC. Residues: CASSLEGPGANVLTF.

The CDR3 sequence: CASSHDPDPSYEQYF. CDR3 DNA: TGTGCCAGCAGCCATGACCCGGACCCCTCCTACGAGCAGTACTTC. This sequence joins TRBV3-1 and TRBJ2-7; D ambiguous. Per the germline V gene, CDR1 is LGHDT and CDR2 is YNNKEL (reference sequence). This CDR3 comprises 15 residues. Between the trimmed V and J ends, which lost 3 bases and 0 bases, there was a span of 12 bases.

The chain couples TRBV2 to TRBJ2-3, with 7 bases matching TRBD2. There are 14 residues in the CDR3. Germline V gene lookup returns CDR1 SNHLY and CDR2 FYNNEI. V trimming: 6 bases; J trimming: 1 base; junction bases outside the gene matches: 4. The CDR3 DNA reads TGTGCCAGCAGGCGCACTAGCGGCACAGATACGCAGTATTTT. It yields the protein CASRRTSGTDTQYF.

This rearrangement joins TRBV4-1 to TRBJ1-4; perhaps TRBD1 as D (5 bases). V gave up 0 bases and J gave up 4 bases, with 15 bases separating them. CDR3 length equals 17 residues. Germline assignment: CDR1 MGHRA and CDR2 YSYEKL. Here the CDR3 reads CASSQDEGRLGNEKLFF. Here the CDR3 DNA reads TGCGCCAGCAGCCAAGATGAGGGGCGTCTAGGTAATGAAAAACTGTTTTTT.

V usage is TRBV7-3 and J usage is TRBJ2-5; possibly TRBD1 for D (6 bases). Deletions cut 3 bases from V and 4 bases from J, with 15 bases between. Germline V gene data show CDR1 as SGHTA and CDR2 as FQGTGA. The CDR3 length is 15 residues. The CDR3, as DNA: TGTGCCAGCAGCTTGAATGCAGGGGCTAGAGAGACCCAGTACTTC. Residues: CASSLNAGARETQYF. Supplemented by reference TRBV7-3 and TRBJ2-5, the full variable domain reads GAGVSQTPSNKVTEKGKYVELRCDPISGHTALYWYRQSLGQGPEFLIYFQGTGAADDSGLPNDRFFAVRPEGSVSTLKIQRTERGDSAVYLCASSLNAGARETQYFGPGTRLLVL.

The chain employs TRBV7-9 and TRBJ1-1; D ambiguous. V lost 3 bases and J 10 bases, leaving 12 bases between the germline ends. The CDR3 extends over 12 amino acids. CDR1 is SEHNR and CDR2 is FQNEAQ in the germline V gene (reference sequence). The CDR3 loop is CASSFNVGSAFF. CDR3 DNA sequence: TGTGCCAGCAGCTTCAACGTAGGGTCAGCTTTCTTT.

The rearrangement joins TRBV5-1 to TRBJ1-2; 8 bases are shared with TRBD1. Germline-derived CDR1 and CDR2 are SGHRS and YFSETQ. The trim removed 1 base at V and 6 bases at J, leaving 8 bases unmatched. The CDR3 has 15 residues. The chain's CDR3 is CASSLFSRGLHGYTF. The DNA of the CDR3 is TGCGCCAGCAGCTTGTTCAGCAGGGGGCTTCATGGCTACACCTTC. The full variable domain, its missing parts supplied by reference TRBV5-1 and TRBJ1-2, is KAGVTQTPRYLIKTRGQQVTLSCSPISGHRSVSWYQQTPGQGLQFLFEYFSETQRNKGNFPGRFSGRQFSNSRSEMNVSTLELGDSALYLCASSLFSRGLHGYTFGSGTRLTVV.

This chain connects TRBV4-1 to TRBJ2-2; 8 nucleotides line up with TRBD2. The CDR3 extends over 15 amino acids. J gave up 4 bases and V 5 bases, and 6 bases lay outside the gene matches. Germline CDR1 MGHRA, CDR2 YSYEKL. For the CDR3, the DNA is TGCGCCAGCAGCTTACGGGAGGGCGTCACCGGGGAGCTGTTTTTT. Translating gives CASSLREGVTGELFF.